The 11 T cell receptor beta chains presented below share a single source sample, sequenced in a study of blood T cell repertoires in COVID-19. Generated by immunoSEQ multiplex PCR, the TCRdb table keeps only in-frame clones and is missing some. This sample has 65,000 to 90,000 clones, with around 91% found just once. The specimen sequenced was peripheral blood. Receptors originate from a human donor in a cohort sampled during active COVID-19.

The CDR3 here is CASRGEDRSTYEQYF. CDR3 nucleotides: TGTGCCAGCAGAGGGGAGGACAGGTCTACGTACGAGCAGTACTTC. The V gene is TRBV6-5, the J gene TRBJ2-7; TRBD1 is a possible D gene (7 bases). The CDR3 contains 15 residues. Germline CDR1 and CDR2: MNHEY and SVGAGI. The ends were cut back, 6 bases at V and 4 bases at J, with 19 bases in the middle.

The rearrangement uses TRBV4-2 and TRBJ1-1; 8 bases map to TRBD1. Germline lookup yields CDR1 LGHNA and CDR2 YNFKEQ. The CDR3 runs to 12 residues. V was pared by 3 bases and J by 6 bases, with 0 bases of the junction left unmatched. The CDR3 DNA sequence: TGTGCCAGCAGCCAGACAGGGGCTGAAGCTTTCTTT. Translation gives CASSQTGAEAFF.

This clone was observed once. V and J are TRBV6-5 and TRBJ2-7, with TRBD1 as a possible D gene (5 bases). The CDR3 consists of 15 residues. CDR1 is MNHEY, CDR2 SVGAGI, per germline. V was clipped by 0 bases and J by 2 bases, with 11 bases between them. CDR3 bases: TGTGCCAGCAGTTACTCGGTGACAGAACCCTACGAGCAGTACTTC. This gives the protein CASSYSVTEPYEQYF.

This chain joins TRBV6-5 and TRBJ1-1; D not resolved. Germline-derived CDR1 and CDR2 are MNHEY and SVGAGI. This CDR3 contains 15 residues. Trimming took off 6 bases at V and 0 bases at J, with 14 bases between the two ends. Written as DNA, the CDR3 is TGTGCCAGCAGCCTCGACGGACTCTTGAACACTGAAGCTTTCTTT. It yields the protein CASSLDGLLNTEAFF.

This clone was recorded once. J is TRBJ1-4 and V is TRBV29-1, with 9 positions matching TRBD1. CDR1 is SQVTM and CDR2 is ANQGSEA in the germline V gene. J gave up 6 bases and V 6 bases, and 11 bases lay outside the gene matches. The CDR3 loop spans 15 amino acids. The CDR3 protein is CSVTQPGQGDEKLFF. The CDR3 DNA sequence: TGCAGCGTGACACAGCCGGGACAGGGTGATGAAAAACTGTTTTTT.

The V gene is TRBV6-6, the J gene TRBJ1-2; D is possibly TRBD1 (5 bases). CDR3 length: 12 amino acids. Trimming took off 6 bases at V and 4 bases at J, with 9 bases between the two ends. The V gene's germline CDR1 is MNHNY and CDR2 SVGAGI (reference sequence). CDR3 residues: CASRGAGYGYTF. In DNA, the CDR3 is TGTGCCAGCAGAGGGGCAGGCTATGGCTACACCTTC.

The chain links TRBV2 to TRBJ2-2; D uncertain. The V gene lost 6 bases and the J gene lost 1 base, with 6 bases spanning the gap. Germline V gene sequence: CDR1 SNHLY, CDR2 FYNNEI. The CDR3 covers 13 residues. CDR3 sequence (DNA): TGTGCCAGCAGCGGCGGGAACACCGGGGAGCTGTTTTTT. It specifies CASSGGNTGELFF.

The chain couples TRBV5-4 to TRBJ2-3; 10 bases agree with TRBD2. Germline values: CDR1 SGHNT, CDR2 YYREEE (reference sequence). The CDR3 runs 15 residues. Trimming took 5 bases from V and 4 from J; bases not matched to a gene: 7. This chain's CDR3 is CASRPGTSVSDTQYF. CDR3 coding DNA: TGTGCCAGCAGGCCCGGGACTAGCGTTTCAGATACGCAGTATTTT.

This clone was found once. The chain combines TRBV18 with TRBJ1-4, with a tentative D call TRBD1 (6 bases). Trimming took 3 bases from V and 0 from J, leaving 14 bases between them. Germline CDR1 reads KGHSH; CDR2 reads LQKENI. This CDR3 has 17 residues. Here the CDR3 DNA reads TGTGCCAGCTCACCGAATAGGGACAAAGCAACTAATGAAAAACTGTTTTTT. Its translation is CASSPNRDKATNEKLFF.

This clone was observed a few times. The genes are TRBV3-1 (or the pseudogene TRBV3-2) and TRBJ2-7; 9 nucleotides match TRBD1. From germline, CDR1 is LGHDT and CDR2 YNNKEL (reference sequence). The CDR3 covers 14 residues. V lost 6 bases to trimming and J lost 1 base; unmatched junction nucleotides: 4. For the CDR3, the DNA is TGTGCCAGCAGTGGGACAGGGCAGTCCTACGAGCAGTACTTC. This encodes CASSGTGQSYEQYF.

This chain joins TRBV5-1 and TRBJ2-1; 10 nucleotides align to TRBD2. The CDR3 sequence is 16 residues long. Germline V gives CDR1 SGHRS, CDR2 YFSETQ. V shed 1 base, J shed 9 bases, and the junction held 10 bases outside the gene matches. The CDR3 is CASSLMERGGEFEQFF. The CDR3 DNA is TGCGCCAGCAGCTTGATGGAGCGGGGGGGAGAGTTTGAGCAGTTCTTC.